This T cell receptor beta chain was recorded in a study of blood T cell repertoires in COVID-19. Study-level information: The origin of the acute and convalescent COVID-19 samples was the United States, Italy and Spain.

V was cut by 11 bases and J by 9 bases, with 17 bases left in between. Germline V gene lookup returns CDR1 MNHEY and CDR2 SVGAGI. The CDR3 consists of 12 residues. Clones were read by immunoSEQ multiplex PCR, and TCRdb kept only the in-frame ones, dropping some. This table holds around 200,000 clones, 75% to 90% found once. The sample taken for sequencing was peripheral blood. The chain employs TRBV6-5 and TRBJ2-1; possible D gene TRBD1, 6 bases. The clonotype comes from a human donor with active or convalescent COVID-19. The donor label of this sample is uncertain. For the CDR3, the DNA is TGTGCCGGGGGCCGACAAGACAGTGAGCAGTTCTTC. Residues: CAGGRQDSEQFF.